This T cell receptor (beta chain) comes out of a study of radiotherapy plus CTLA-4 blockade in lung cancer. Study summary: Objective responses emerged in 15% to 20% of patients, and roughly 28% attained disease control. Overall study results and limits: It was early blood T cell clone dynamics, with interferon-beta, that reportedly best predicted response. Following radiotherapy plus ipilimumab, tumor-derived TCR clones expanded in the blood.

Sequencing was performed with immunoSEQ multiplex PCR; in TCRdb, only in-frame clones are kept and a portion is missing. The repertoire holds around 44,000 clones, with roughly four fifths as singletons. With regard to this clone: What it binds is unknown.

Trimming left V 8 bases short and J 7 bases short, with 17 bases between. The CDR3 extends over 13 amino acids. Germline V lookup: CDR1 WNHNN, CDR2 SYGVQD (reference sequence). The chain links TRBV10-1 to TRBJ1-1; D is possibly TRBD1 (5 bases). This TCR came from a human donor with non-small cell lung cancer whose response to radiotherapy plus ipilimumab could not be evaluated. The sample consisted of peripheral blood, taken from a patient treated with radiotherapy plus ipilimumab. The CDR3 nucleotides are TGCGCCAGCCTTAGGGGCAGTAGGGGTGAAGCTTTCTTT. It specifies CASLRGSRGEAFF.